Below are 30 T cell receptor beta chains sequenced from a single sample in a study of molecular identifiers for immune sequencing clone quantification. From the PCR reads, TCRdb called clonotypes with MiXCR, one entry per CDR3 protein. The table has 550,000 to 750,000 distinct CDR3 sequences, about 20% seen once. Sequenced sample: naive CD8+ T cells from blood, with Jurkat cell RNA spiked in. Noted subset: FACS-sorted CD8+CD4-CCR7+CD45RA+ naive T cells. The origin of the receptors is a human donor in good health. Some libraries in this study had Jurkat cell RNA spiked in.

This clonotype has only one observation. It may be a read error: a sequence one base away is much more abundant. The chain couples TRBV4-3 to TRBJ2-5; 7 bases align to TRBD2. There are 15 residues in the CDR3. Germline CDR1 LGHNA, CDR2 YSLEER. CDR3 loop: CANSLREAGLETQYF. The CDR3 region has the DNA TGCGCCAACAGCCTCCGGGAAGCGGGGTTGGAGACCCAGTACTTC.

In regard to this clonotype: The junction departs from germline at one end; a sequencing error may be responsible. The CDR3 reads CASRRTGSTYKQYF. The CDR3 DNA sequence: TGTGCCAGCAGGCGGACAGGGTCAACCTACAAGCAGTACTTC. J is TRBJ2-7 and V is TRBV9, with 8 positions matching TRBD1. Germline V gene sequence: CDR1 SGDLS, CDR2 YYNGEE. The CDR3 covers 14 residues.

This clonotype was recorded a few times. V usage is TRBV10-2 and J usage is TRBJ2-3; no firm D call. The germline CDR1 and CDR2 sequences are WSHSY and SAAADI. Trimming removed 2 bases at V and 0 bases at J, with 9 bases between. The CDR3 spans 15 residues. The DNA for the CDR3 is TGCGCCAGCAGTGAGGCACGAGCGAGCACAGATACGCAGTATTTT. The encoded protein is CASSEARASTDTQYF.

At least ten counts were recorded for this clonotype. The chain recombines TRBV20-1 with TRBJ2-3; 7 bases are a match to TRBD2. This CDR3 spans 14 amino acids. J was trimmed by 0 bases and V by 4 bases; bases with no gene match: 4. In germline, CDR1 is DFQATT, CDR2 SNEGSKA (reference sequence). The CDR3 DNA reads TGCAGTGCTACCACTAGCGAGAGCACAGATACGCAGTATTTT. Translating it yields CSATTSESTDTQYF.

This clonotype was observed at least ten times. The chain has TRBV4-1 and TRBJ1-3; TRBD1 matches at 7 bases. V was pared by 1 base and J by 0 bases, with 3 bases of the junction left unmatched. The CDR3 runs to 16 residues. Germline values: CDR1 MGHRA, CDR2 YSYEKL. The CDR3 DNA follows: TGCGCCAGCAGCCAAGGCGACAGGGCCTCTGGAAACACCATATATTTT. It codes for CASSQGDRASGNTIYF.

This clonotype appeared many times. The CDR3 sequence: CASSYGVLGQPQHF. DNA of the CDR3: TGTGCCAGCAGTTATGGGGTTCTGGGCCAGCCCCAGCATTTT. The J gene is TRBJ1-5, the V gene TRBV6-5; D is ambiguous. Trimming stripped 3 bases from V and 7 bases from J, with 13 bases between. Germline V gives CDR1 MNHEY, CDR2 SVGAGI. This CDR3 has 14 amino acids.

The table lists this clonotype with many counts. The chain is built from TRBV14 and TRBJ2-3; D gene uncertain. The germline V gene has CDR1 SGHDN and CDR2 FVKESK. CDR3 size: 17 residues. V dropped 1 base and J dropped 3 bases, with 17 bases sitting between them. The CDR3 loop is CASSQGMRLSLTDTQYF. CDR3 sequence (DNA): TGTGCCAGCAGCCAAGGGATGCGGTTGTCCCTGACAGATACGCAGTATTTT.

To note about this clonotype: A much larger clone sits a single nucleotide away, making a read error possible. This chain joins TRBV6-2 or TRBV6-3 and TRBJ1-1, with D unclear. CDR3 length: 13 amino acids. V lost 2 bases and J lost 6, with 10 bases in between. Per the germline V gene, CDR1 is MNHEY and CDR2 is SVGEGT. CDR3 DNA: TGTGCCAGCAGTTACGTCCAGATAGCTGAAGCTTTCTTT. It translates to CASSYVQIAEAFF.

Regarding this clonotype: The germline gene is not matched at one end of the junction; a read error may be the cause. The rearrangement links TRBV14 to TRBJ2-3; no definite D call. There are 16 residues in the CDR3. The germline V gene encodes CDR1 SGHDN and CDR2 FVKESK. The CDR3 protein is CASGQERGARADTQYF. CDR3 sequence (DNA): TGTGCCAGCGGCCAAGAAAGAGGCGCTAGGGCAGATACGCAGTATTTT.

This clonotype showed up just a few times. The chain combines TRBV6-5 with TRBJ1-5, with TRBD1 as a possible D gene (6 bases). CDR1 and CDR2 (germline): MNHEY, SVGAGI. V was pared by 5 bases and J by 3 bases, with 8 bases between. The CDR3 runs 13 residues. CDR3 coding DNA: TGTGCCAGCAGTCGACAGGACAATCAGCCCCAGCATTTT. Translating it yields CASSRQDNQPQHF.

This clonotype was picked up one time. Germline and junction disagree at one end, which may indicate a read error. The chain joins TRBV27 to TRBJ2-1; D might be TRBD2 (5 bases). Germline values: CDR1 MNHEY, CDR2 SMNVEV (reference sequence). The CDR3 is made up of 14 amino acids. The chain's CDR3 is CASSFGLDYDEQFF. DNA for the CDR3: TGTGCCAGCAGTTTCGGGCTAGACTACGATGAGCAGTTCTTC.

As regards this clonotype: Sequence at one end of the junction differs from germline and may be a read error. This rearrangement joins TRBV5-4 to TRBJ1-1; possibly TRBD1 for D (5 bases). The germline CDR1 and CDR2 sequences are SGHNT and YYREEE (reference sequence). The CDR3 covers 15 residues. CDR3 protein: CASRLGQGYDTEAFF. The CDR3 nucleotides read TGTGCCAGCAGGTTGGGGCAGGGTTACGACACTGAAGCTTTCTTT.

This clonotype was observed many times. The rearrangement joins TRBV4-1 to TRBJ2-7, with a weak D call TRBD1 (6 bases). V lost 0 bases, J lost 2 bases, and 17 bases lay in between. There are 17 residues in the CDR3. Germline V lookup: CDR1 MGHRA, CDR2 YSYEKL. The CDR3: CASSQDPATGGAYEQYF. The CDR3 nucleotides read TGCGCCAGCAGCCAAGATCCAGCGACAGGTGGGGCCTACGAGCAGTACTTC.

Concerning this clonotype itself: A much larger clone lies a single base off, so this may be a read error. The chain combines TRBV6-2 or TRBV6-3 with TRBJ2-3; 7 bases fit TRBD1. The germline CDR1 and CDR2 sequences are MNHEY and SVGEGT. The CDR3 totals 16 residues. The CDR3 sequence: CASTKRGQTLTDMQYF. In DNA, the CDR3 is TGTGCCAGCACAAAGAGGGGACAGACTCTCACAGATATGCAGTATTTT.

Worth noting for this clonotype: At one boundary the junction diverges from the germline segment, which might be a read error. The genes are TRBV7-9 and TRBJ2-7; a weak D match, TRBD1 (6 bases). The CDR3 consists of 17 residues. In germline, CDR1 is SEHNR, CDR2 FQNEAQ (reference sequence). CDR3 coding DNA: TGTACCAGCAGCTTAGCCCCCCAGGGGAGCCCTATCTTCGAGCAGTACTTC. Translated, it gives CTSSLAPQGSPIFEQYF.

CDR3 DNA: TGTGCCAGCATGTCGGGACTACTGGGGGAGCAGTACTTC. Encoded protein: CASMSGLLGEQYF. The rearrangement joins TRBV27 to TRBJ2-7; TRBD2 aligns across 7 bases. Germline lookup yields CDR1 MNHEY and CDR2 SMNVEV (reference sequence). The CDR3 covers 13 residues. Trimming removed 7 bases from V and 7 bases from J; junction bases left unmatched: 10.

There are a few counts of this clonotype. The chain combines TRBV12-3 or TRBV12-4 with TRBJ2-1; 13 nucleotides match TRBD2. The CDR3 runs to 16 residues. J lost 14 bases, V lost 5 bases, and 15 bases had no gene match. CDR3 amino acids: CASSPTVRLAGGGKFF. DNA of the CDR3: TGTGCCAGCAGTCCCACCGTTAGACTAGCGGGGGGCGGCAAGTTCTTC.

This clonotype was found a few times. V and J are TRBV5-5 and TRBJ2-7, with D hard to call. The V and J ends lost 1 base and 2 bases respectively, with 13 bases between them. This CDR3 contains 15 residues. The germline V gene encodes CDR1 SGHKS and CDR2 YYEKEE (reference sequence). This CDR3 reads CASSLSLVTPYEQYF. For the CDR3, the DNA is TGTGCCAGCAGCTTGAGTTTGGTGACGCCCTACGAGCAGTACTTC.

This clonotype was seen ten or more times. This chain connects TRBV5-6 to TRBJ2-5, with 12 bases lining up with TRBD2. With V trimmed by 5 bases and J by 5 bases, 7 bases remained unmatched. The CDR3 covers 15 residues. Per the germline V gene, CDR1 is SGHDT and CDR2 is YYEEEE. The CDR3 protein is CASSSLAGGLETQYF. The DNA for the CDR3 is TGTGCCAGCAGTTCCCTAGCGGGGGGGCTCGAGACCCAGTACTTC.

The sample holds a few counts of this clonotype. This CDR3 is CASSLFTVSYNEQFF. CDR3 coding DNA: TGTGCCAGCAGCTTATTCACGGTCTCCTACAATGAGCAGTTCTTC. The chain links TRBV7-9 to TRBJ2-1; D gene ambiguous. V gave up 2 bases and J gave up 0 bases, with 8 bases separating them. Germline loops: CDR1 SEHNR, CDR2 FQNEAQ (reference sequence). The CDR3 is made up of 15 amino acids.

This clonotype has at least ten counts. The V call is TRBV4-1, the J call TRBJ1-3; D remains ambiguous. Germline CDR1 and CDR2: MGHRA and YSYEKL. This CDR3 is built from 16 residues. The V end was cut by 1 base, the J end by 0 bases, with 10 bases between. The chain's CDR3 is CASSQGYGSSGNTIYF. CDR3 nucleotide sequence: TGCGCCAGCAGCCAAGGATACGGAAGCTCTGGAAACACCATATATTTT.

Comment on this clonotype: The junction and the germline gene differ at one end; a read error may be behind it. The chain links TRBV6-5 to TRBJ1-1; possible D gene TRBD1, 5 bases. Germline CDR1 reads MNHEY; CDR2 reads SVGAGI. This CDR3 has 12 amino acids. CDR3 nucleotide sequence: TGTGCCGGCAGTTACTCAGGGAGTGAAGCTTTCTTT. Residues: CAGSYSGSEAFF.

This clonotype was seen a handful of times. The CDR3 spells CASSPGDSDEQFF. DNA for the CDR3: TGTGCCAGCTCACCAGGGGACTCCGATGAGCAGTTCTTC. This sequence joins TRBV18 and TRBJ2-1; D may be TRBD2 (6 bases). CDR1 is KGHSH and CDR2 is LQKENI in the germline V gene. The CDR3 contains 13 residues. V lost 2 bases and J 8 bases, leaving 10 bases between the germline ends.

The sample holds a few counts of this clonotype. The V and J genes are TRBV27 and TRBJ2-1; 9 bases match TRBD2. The V segment lost 5 bases and the J segment 2 bases; nucleotides outside the gene matches: 7. The CDR3 loop spans 16 amino acids. Germline assignment: CDR1 MNHEY and CDR2 SMNVEV (reference sequence). The CDR3 reads CASSKTSGSAYNEQFF. Here the CDR3 DNA reads TGTGCCAGCAGTAAAACTAGCGGGTCAGCCTACAATGAGCAGTTCTTC.

The chain joins TRBV27 to TRBJ2-3, with D possibly matching TRBD2 (5 bases). V lost 2 bases, J lost 0 bases, and 12 bases lay in between. The germline V gene encodes CDR1 MNHEY and CDR2 SMNVEV (reference sequence). The CDR3 runs 16 residues. The CDR3 loop reads CASSLGSLASTDTQYF. CDR3 nucleotides: TGTGCCAGCAGTTTAGGTTCGCTAGCTAGCACAGATACGCAGTATTTT.

This clonotype was detected only a few times. This chain joins TRBV7-8 and TRBJ2-2; D ambiguous. With 1 base removed from V and 3 bases from J, the gap between germline ends came to 18 bases. Germline CDR1 reads SGHVS; CDR2 reads FQNEAQ. The CDR3 covers 18 residues. CDR3 sequence reads: CASSLDIDPAVDTGELFF. The DNA for the CDR3 is TGTGCCAGCAGCTTAGATATCGACCCGGCAGTGGACACCGGGGAGCTGTTTTTT.

This clonotype showed up many times. This sequence joins TRBV7-2 and TRBJ2-1, with TRBD2 matching 11 bases. J was trimmed by 7 bases and V by 0 bases; bases with no gene match: 8. The CDR3 is 17 amino acids. Per germline, CDR1 SGHTA and CDR2 FQGNSA. The CDR3 bases are TGTGCCAGCAGCTTAGCGGTAGCGGGAGGGCCATTGAATGAGCAGTTCTTC. Translating gives CASSLAVAGGPLNEQFF.

Notes on this clonotype: This may be a read error, as it is one base from a much larger clone. The chain joins TRBV28 to TRBJ2-2; no clear D gene. The CDR3 consists of 15 residues. Germline V gives CDR1 MDHEN, CDR2 SYDVKM. The CDR3 sequence: CGSSLSMSQTGELFF. The CDR3 coding sequence is TGTGGCAGCAGTTTATCAATGTCGCAGACCGGGGAGCTGTTTTTT.

As to this clonotype: A much larger clone lies a single base off, so this may be a read error. V is TRBV2 and J is TRBJ2-3; tentative D call: TRBD2 (5 bases). The CDR3 is 15 amino acids. The germline V gene has CDR1 SNHLY and CDR2 FYNNEI. V gave up 6 bases and J gave up 1 base, with 14 bases separating them. In nucleotides, the CDR3 is TGTGCCAGCAGAGGGAGCCAACTCCGCACAGATACGCAGTATTTT. Protein: CASRGSQLRTDTQYF. Supplemented by reference TRBV2 and TRBJ2-3, the full variable domain reads EPEVTQTPSHQVTQMGQEVILRCVPISNHLYFYWYRQILGQKVEFLVSFYNNEISEKSEIFDDQFSVERPDGSNFTLKIRSTKLEDSAMYFCASRGSQLRTDTQYFGPGTRLTVL.

This clonotype was picked up many times. This sequence joins TRBV2 and TRBJ1-2, with TRBD1 matching 7 bases. After removal of 9 bases from V and 5 bases from J, the junction contained 9 bases not matched to a gene. The germline CDR1 and CDR2 sequences are SNHLY and FYNNEI. This CDR3 is 13 amino acids long. CDR3 residues: CASQTGTAYGYTF. In DNA, the CDR3 is TGTGCCAGTCAAACCGGGACAGCTTATGGCTACACCTTC.